Listed below are T cell receptor beta chains from one sample, sequenced in a study of Graves' ophthalmopathy and Graves' hyperthyroidism. Using its own MiXCR run on the multiplex PCR reads, TCRdb lists one record per CDR3 protein. Here the sample spans about 740,000 distinct CDR3 sequences, approximately 40% being singletons. The material sequenced was peripheral blood. The source is an adult man with Graves' ophthalmopathy. Each CDR3 is given with its conserved first and last residue. Each record gives: clone size, D gene, J gene, V gene, CDR3 DNA, CDR3 protein. The D gene is left open where the match is weak. A row's size may be missing; if present it is once, few, many or a size class.

many	.	TRBJ2-5	TRBV20-1	TGCAGCTACTCGACAGCCAATCAAGAGACCCAGTACTTC	CSYSTANQETQYF
few	TRBD1	TRBJ1-1	TRBV4-2	TGTGCCAGCAGCCAAGAGACAGGGCGCGCCACTGAAGCTTTCTTT	CASSQETGRATEAFF
few	.	TRBJ1-6	TRBV12-3/TRBV12-4	TGTGCCAGCAGCGAGAATGGGTCACCCCTCCACTTT	CASSENGSPLHF
.	TRBD1	TRBJ2-6	TRBV12-3/TRBV12-4	TGTGCCAGCAGCACCGGGACAGGGATCTCTGGGGCCAACGTCCTGACTTTC	CASSTGTGISGANVLTF
.	TRBD1	TRBJ1-4	TRBV7-9	TGTGCCAGCAGCCCTAGCAACACAGGGGGGGAAAAACTGTTTTTT	CASSPSNTGGEKLFF
many	TRBD1	TRBJ1-4	TRBV7-9	TGTGCCAGCAGCTTAGGTGGGACAGGGGGTGAAAAACTGTTTTTT	CASSLGGTGGEKLFF
.	.	TRBJ2-3	TRBV2	TGTGCCAGCAACATACCCGGACAACCTACAGATACGCAGTATTTT	CASNIPGQPTDTQYF
.	TRBD1	TRBJ1-4	TRBV7-3	TGTGCCAGCAGCCCGCAGGGGGCTTGGGAAAAACTGTTTTTT	CASSPQGAWEKLFF
.	TRBD2	TRBJ2-7	TRBV2	TGTGCCACCCGACTAGCGGGCTACGAGCAGTACTTC	CATRLAGYEQYF
few	TRBD2	TRBJ2-2	TRBV25-1	TGTGCCAGCAGACCCGGACTAGTGACCGGGGAGCTGTTTTTT	CASRPGLVTGELFF
.	.	TRBJ1-1	TRBV25-1	TGTGCCAGCAGCCGGGCGGGGGCTGAAGCTTTCTTT	CASSRAGAEAFF
many	.	TRBJ2-5	TRBV2	TGTGCCAGCAGTCGCAGGGCTGAAGAGACCCAGTACTTC	CASSRRAEETQYF
.	.	TRBJ1-2	TRBV15	TGTGCCACCAGCAGCTTAGACGAATATGGCTACACCTTC	CATSSLDEYGYTF
many	.	TRBJ2-7	TRBV29-1	TGCAGCGTTGCCCAGGGGAAAATGGAAGAGCAGTACTTC	CSVAQGKMEEQYF
.	TRBD1	TRBJ2-5	TRBV11-2	TGTGCCAGCAGCTTAGTAGGCGGACAGGGGGTAGGGACCCAGTACTTC	CASSLVGGQGVGTQYF
.	TRBD1	TRBJ1-1	TRBV19	TGTGCCAGTATCGACAGGGATGTGGAGTCGCGTGCTTTCTTT	CASIDRDVESRAFF
.	TRBD1	TRBJ2-5	TRBV24-1	TGTGCCACCAGTGCGGGACAGGGGGTTCGGGAGACCCAGTACTTC	CATSAGQGVRETQYF
many	.	TRBJ1-2	TRBV9	TGTGCCAGCAGCTTCGGTAGGCTAAACCTCTATGGCTACACCTTC	CASSFGRLNLYGYTF
few	TRBD1	TRBJ2-2	TRBV9	TGTGCCAGCAGCGTCTCAGGGGGCGCAGACACCGGGGAGCTGTTTTTT	CASSVSGGADTGELFF
.	TRBD2	TRBJ2-5	TRBV2	TGCGCCAGCAGCACGGGGACTAGCGGGAACGCGGAGACCCAGTACTTC	CASSTGTSGNAETQYF
many	.	TRBJ1-1	TRBV7-9	TGTGCCAGCAGCTTAAATCGGGGGAACACTGAAGCTTTCTTT	CASSLNRGNTEAFF
.	TRBD1	TRBJ1-3	TRBV11-3	TGTGCCAGCAGCTTATGGACAGGCGCCTCTGGAAACACCATATATTTT	CASSLWTGASGNTIYF
.	TRBD1	TRBJ2-7	TRBV20-1	TGCAGTGCTACCGAAACCTTGGACAGGGCGTCCTACGAGCAGTACTTC	CSATETLDRASYEQYF
.	.	TRBJ2-7	TRBV11-2	TGTGCCAGCAGCGTCGAGGAGGGAGCGGACGAGCAGTACTTC	CASSVEEGADEQYF
few	TRBD1	TRBJ1-1	TRBV7-2	TGTGCCAGCAGCTTAGCTTTACAGGGGGCGACTGAAGCTTTCTTT	CASSLALQGATEAFF
.	TRBD1	TRBJ1-1	TRBV29-1	TGCAGCGGCGACAGGGGGGAAGCTTTCTTT	CSGDRGEAFF
.	.	TRBJ2-2	TRBV25-1	TGTGCCAGCAGTGAAGGGGGGTTAAACACCGGGGAGCTGTTTTTT	CASSEGGLNTGELFF
many	TRBD1	TRBJ2-2	TRBV25-1	TGTGCCAGCAGTGACGGGACAGGCTTTCGTACCGGGGAGCTGTTTTTT	CASSDGTGFRTGELFF
few	TRBD1	TRBJ2-5	TRBV7-9	TGTGCCAGCAGCCGCCGGACAGGTTATTTGGAGACCCAGTACTTC	CASSRRTGYLETQYF
.	TRBD2	TRBJ2-7	TRBV29-1	TGCAGCGTGGAGGCTAGCGGGAGCTACGAGCAGTACTTC	CSVEASGSYEQYF
few	.	TRBJ2-5	TRBV29-1	TGCAGCTTGGGGACCACAGGGAGCCAAGAGACCCAGTACTTC	CSLGTTGSQETQYF
.	.	TRBJ2-5	TRBV25-1	TGTGCCAGCAGTGCTAGTCCCTCCCAAGGGTCAGAGACCCAGTACTTC	CASSASPSQGSETQYF
.	.	TRBJ1-2	TRBV24-1	TGTGCCACCAGTGATCCTGACAGCTACTATGGCCACACCTTC	CATSDPDSYYGHTF
once	.	TRBJ1-1	TRBV10-3	TGTGCCATCAGCTCAGCCAGGGATGGGACTGAAGCTTTCTTT	CAISSARDGTEAFF
.	TRBD1	TRBJ2-6	TRBV19	TGTGCCAGTAGTAGGGACAGGGGAGGAATCTCTGGGGCCAACGTCCTGACTTTC	CASSRDRGGISGANVLTF
.	TRBD1	TRBJ1-1	TRBV25-1	TGTGCCAGCTACCCGGGACAGGGGACGAACACTGAAGCTTTCTTT	CASYPGQGTNTEAFF
many	.	TRBJ2-7	TRBV10-3	TGTGCCATCAGGAACTCACCCACTTCAAGCTACGAGCAGTACTTC	CAIRNSPTSSYEQYF
.	.	TRBJ1-1	TRBV9	TGTGCCAGCAGCGACGACGGGGGCACTGAAGCTTTCTTT	CASSDDGGTEAFF
many	.	TRBJ2-7	TRBV11-2	TGTGCCAGCAGCCACAAGTACGAGCAGTACTTC	CASSHKYEQYF
many	TRBD1	TRBJ1-6	TRBV7-8	TGTGCCAGCAGCAACGACAGGGCCACTTCACCCCTCCACTTT	CASSNDRATSPLHF
many	.	TRBJ1-1	TRBV29-1	TGCAGCGTTGAGGACAAGAACACTGAAGCTTTCTTT	CSVEDKNTEAFF
.	.	TRBJ2-5	TRBV6-5	TGTGCCAGCGCAGGGGCAAGTTTCGGGATACAAGAGACCCAGTACTTC	CASAGASFGIQETQYF
.	.	TRBJ1-5	TRBV24-1	TGTGCCACCAGTGCCGAAGGGACGGAAGATAGCAATCAGCCCCAGCATTTT	CATSAEGTEDSNQPQHF
few	TRBD1	TRBJ1-2	TRBV19	TGTGCCAGTAGTCCATGGACAGGAGGGAATGGCTACACCTTC	CASSPWTGGNGYTF
few	.	TRBJ2-2	TRBV25-1	TGTGCCAGCAGTCCCGGCTCATACGGGGAGCTGTTTTTT	CASSPGSYGELFF
few	.	TRBJ2-7	TRBV6-5	TGTGCCAGCAGTTACTCACAGGGAAGGAGAGAGCAGTACTTC	CASSYSQGRREQYF
few	TRBD1	TRBJ2-5	TRBV4-2	TGTGCCAGCAGCGGCGCAGGGGGCTGGGAGACCCAGTACTTC	CASSGAGGWETQYF
.	TRBD1	TRBJ2-7	TRBV2	TGTGCCAGCAGTGCAACAGGGGGCCGTGACGAGCAGTACTTC	CASSATGGRDEQYF
.	TRBD1	TRBJ2-7	TRBV2	TGTGCCAGCAAAATTGACAGGGCCCATTCCTACGAGCAGTACTTT	CASKIDRAHSYEQYF
.	.	TRBJ1-6	TRBV20-1	TGCAGTGCTAGACCCCGTGGAGGGAGGTTATCACCCCTCCACTTT	CSARPRGGRLSPLHF
few	.	TRBJ2-7	TRBV15	TGTGCCACCAGTCCCTTACCCTGTGACCCCTACGAGCAGTACTTC	CATSPLPCDPYEQYF